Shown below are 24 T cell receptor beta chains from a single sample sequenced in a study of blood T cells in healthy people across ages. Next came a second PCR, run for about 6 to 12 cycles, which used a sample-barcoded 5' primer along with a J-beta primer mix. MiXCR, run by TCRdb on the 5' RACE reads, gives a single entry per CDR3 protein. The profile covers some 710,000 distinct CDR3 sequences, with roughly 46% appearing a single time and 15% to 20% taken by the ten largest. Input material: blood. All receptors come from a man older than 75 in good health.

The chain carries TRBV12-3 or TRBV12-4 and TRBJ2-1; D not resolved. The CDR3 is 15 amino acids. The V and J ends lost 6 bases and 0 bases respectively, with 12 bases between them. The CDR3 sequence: CASSLDASSYNEQFF. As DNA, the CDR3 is TGTGCCAGCAGCCTTGACGCTAGCTCCTACAATGAGCAGTTCTTC.

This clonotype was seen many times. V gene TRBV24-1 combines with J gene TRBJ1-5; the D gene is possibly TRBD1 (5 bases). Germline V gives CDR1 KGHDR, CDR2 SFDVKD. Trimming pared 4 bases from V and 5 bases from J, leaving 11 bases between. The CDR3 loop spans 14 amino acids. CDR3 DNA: TGTGCCACCAGTGACTTGGGCAGGGATCAGCCCCAGCATTTT. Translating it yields CATSDLGRDQPQHF.

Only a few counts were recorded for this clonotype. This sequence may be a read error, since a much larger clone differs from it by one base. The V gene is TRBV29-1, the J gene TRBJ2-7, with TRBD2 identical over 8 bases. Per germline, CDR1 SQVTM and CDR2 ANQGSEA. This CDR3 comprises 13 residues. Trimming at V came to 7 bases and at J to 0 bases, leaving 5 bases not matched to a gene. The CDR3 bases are TGCAGCGGTGGAGCGGGAGCCTCCTACGAGCAGTACTTC. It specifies CSGGAGASYEQYF.

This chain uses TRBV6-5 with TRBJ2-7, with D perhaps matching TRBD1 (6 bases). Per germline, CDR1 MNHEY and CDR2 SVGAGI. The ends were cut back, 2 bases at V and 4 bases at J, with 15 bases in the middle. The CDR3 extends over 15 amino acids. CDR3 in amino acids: CASSYGGRVGYEQYF. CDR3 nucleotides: TGTGCCAGCAGTTACGGGGGCCGGGTTGGTTACGAGCAGTACTTC.

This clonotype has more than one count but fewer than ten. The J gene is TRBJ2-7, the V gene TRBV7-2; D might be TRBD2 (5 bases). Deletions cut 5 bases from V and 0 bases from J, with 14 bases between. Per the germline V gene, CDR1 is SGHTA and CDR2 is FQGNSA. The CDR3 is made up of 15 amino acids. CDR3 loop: CASSRDPSLSYEQYF. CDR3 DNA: TGTGCCAGCAGCCGGGATCCAAGTCTCTCCTACGAGCAGTACTTC.

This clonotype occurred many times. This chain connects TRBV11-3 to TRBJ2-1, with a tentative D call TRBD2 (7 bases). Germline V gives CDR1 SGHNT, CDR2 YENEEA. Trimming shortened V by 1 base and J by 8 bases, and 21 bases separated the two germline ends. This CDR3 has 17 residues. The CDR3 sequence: CASSLGGGGSGWDEQFF. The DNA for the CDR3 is TGTGCCAGCAGCTTAGGCGGGGGCGGGAGCGGTTGGGATGAGCAGTTCTTC. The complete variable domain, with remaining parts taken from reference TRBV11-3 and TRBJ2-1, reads EAGVVQSPRYKIIEKKQPVAFWCNPISGHNTLYWYLQNLGQGPELLIRYENEEAVDDSQLPKDRFSAERLKGVDSTLKIQPAELGDSAVYLCASSLGGGGSGWDEQFFGPGTRLTVL.

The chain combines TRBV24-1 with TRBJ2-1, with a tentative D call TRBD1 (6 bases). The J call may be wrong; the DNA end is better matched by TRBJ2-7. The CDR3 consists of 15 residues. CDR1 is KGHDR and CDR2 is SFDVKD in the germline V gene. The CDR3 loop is CATSSGSGDYNEQYF. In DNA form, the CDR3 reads TGTGCCACCAGCTCCGGGTCAGGGGATTACAATGAGCAGTACTTC.

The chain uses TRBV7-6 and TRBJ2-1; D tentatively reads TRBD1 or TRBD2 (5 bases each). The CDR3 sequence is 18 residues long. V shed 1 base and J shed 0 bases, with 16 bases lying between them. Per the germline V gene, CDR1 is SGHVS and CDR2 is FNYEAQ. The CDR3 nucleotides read TGTGCCAGCAGCTTAGTGGGGGTGCTGGGGTACTCCTACAATGAGCAGTTCTTC. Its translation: CASSLVGVLGYSYNEQFF.

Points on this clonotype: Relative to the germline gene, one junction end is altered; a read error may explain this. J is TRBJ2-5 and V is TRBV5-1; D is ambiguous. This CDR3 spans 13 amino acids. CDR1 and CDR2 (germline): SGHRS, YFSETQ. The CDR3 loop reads CASTKQPQEAQYF. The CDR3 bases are TGCGCCAGCACGAAACAGCCTCAAGAGGCCCAGTACTTT. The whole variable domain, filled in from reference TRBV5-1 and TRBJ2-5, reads KAGVTQTPRYLIKTRGQQVTLSCSPISGHRSVSWYQQTPGQGLQFLFEYFSETQRNKGNFPGRFSGRQFSNSRSEMNVSTLELGDSALYLCASTKQPQEAQYFGPGTRLLVL.

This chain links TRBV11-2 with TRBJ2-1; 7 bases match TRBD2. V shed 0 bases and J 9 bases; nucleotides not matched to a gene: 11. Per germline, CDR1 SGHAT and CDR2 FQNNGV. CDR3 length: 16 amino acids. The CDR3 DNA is TGTGCCAGCAGCTTAGATCGCATGGCGGGAGTTGGTGAGCAGTTCTTC. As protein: CASSLDRMAGVGEQFF. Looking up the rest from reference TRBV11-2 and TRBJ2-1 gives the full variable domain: EAGVAQSPRYKIIEKRQSVAFWCNPISGHATLYWYQQILGQGPKLLIQFQNNGVVDDSQLPKDRFSAERLKGVDSTLKIQPAKLEDSAVYLCASSLDRMAGVGEQFFGPGTRLTVL.

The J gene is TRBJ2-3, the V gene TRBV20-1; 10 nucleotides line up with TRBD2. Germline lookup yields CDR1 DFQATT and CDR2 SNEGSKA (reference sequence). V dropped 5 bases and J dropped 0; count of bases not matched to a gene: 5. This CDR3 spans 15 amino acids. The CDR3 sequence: CSALGTSVSTDTQYF. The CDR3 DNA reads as TGCAGTGCTCTTGGGACTAGCGTAAGCACAGATACGCAGTATTTT.

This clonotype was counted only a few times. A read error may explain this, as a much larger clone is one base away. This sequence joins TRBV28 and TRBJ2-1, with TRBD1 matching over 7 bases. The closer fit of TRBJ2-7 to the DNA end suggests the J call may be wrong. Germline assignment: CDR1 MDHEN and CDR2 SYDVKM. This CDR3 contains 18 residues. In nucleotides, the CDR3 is TGTGCCAGTAGCTACCAGGGGGTCAGTACACGTACGTACAATGAGCAGTACTTC. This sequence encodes CASSYQGVSTRTYNEQYF.

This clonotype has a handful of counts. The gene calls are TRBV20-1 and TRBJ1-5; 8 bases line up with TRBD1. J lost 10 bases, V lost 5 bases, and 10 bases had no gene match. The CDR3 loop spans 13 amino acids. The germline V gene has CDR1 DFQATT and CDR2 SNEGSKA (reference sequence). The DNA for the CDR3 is TGCAGTGCTGGACAGGGAGAAATCAGCCCCCAGCATTTT. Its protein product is CSAGQGEISPQHF.

This chain's CDR3 is CAWRDRGVLETQYF. The CDR3 DNA reads TGTGCCTGGCGGGACAGGGGGGTTCTGGAGACCCAGTACTTC. The chain has TRBV30 and TRBJ2-5; 11 positions match TRBD1. V gave up 5 bases and J gave up 5 bases; unmatched junction bases: 7. Germline V gives CDR1 GTSNPN, CDR2 SVGIG (reference sequence). The CDR3 totals 14 residues.

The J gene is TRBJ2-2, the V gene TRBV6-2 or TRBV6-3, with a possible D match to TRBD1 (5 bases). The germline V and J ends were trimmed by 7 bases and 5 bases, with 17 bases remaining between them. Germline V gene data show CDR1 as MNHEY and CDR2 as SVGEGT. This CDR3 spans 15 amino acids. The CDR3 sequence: CASKKKQTDTGELFF. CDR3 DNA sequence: TGTGCCAGCAAAAAGAAACAGACAGATACCGGGGAGCTGTTTTTT.

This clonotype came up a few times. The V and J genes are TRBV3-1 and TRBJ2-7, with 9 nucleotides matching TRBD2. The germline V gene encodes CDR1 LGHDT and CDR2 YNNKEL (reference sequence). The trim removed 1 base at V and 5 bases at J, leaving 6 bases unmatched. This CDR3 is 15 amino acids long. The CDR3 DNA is TGTGCCAGCAGCCAAGCTAGCGGGAAGATCCACGAGCAGTACTTC. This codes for CASSQASGKIHEQYF.

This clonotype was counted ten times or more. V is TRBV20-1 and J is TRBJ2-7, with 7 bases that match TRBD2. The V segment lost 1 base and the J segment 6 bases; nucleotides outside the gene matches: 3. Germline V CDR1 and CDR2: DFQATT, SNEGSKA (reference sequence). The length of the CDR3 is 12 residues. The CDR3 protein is CSARGLAGEQYF. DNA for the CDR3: TGCAGTGCTAGAGGACTAGCAGGCGAGCAGTACTTC.

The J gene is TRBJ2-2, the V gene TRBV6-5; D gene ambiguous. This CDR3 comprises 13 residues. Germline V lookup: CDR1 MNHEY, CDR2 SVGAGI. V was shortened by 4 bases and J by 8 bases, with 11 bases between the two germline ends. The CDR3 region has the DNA TGTGCCAGCAGTTTAATCAGGTCGGGGGAGCTGTTTTTT. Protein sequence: CASSLIRSGELFF.

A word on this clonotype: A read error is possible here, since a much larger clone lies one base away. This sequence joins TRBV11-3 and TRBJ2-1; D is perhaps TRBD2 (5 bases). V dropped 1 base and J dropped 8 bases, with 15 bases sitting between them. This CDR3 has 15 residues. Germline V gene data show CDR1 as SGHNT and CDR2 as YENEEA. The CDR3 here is CASSLAGLISDEQFF. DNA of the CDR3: TGTGCCAGCAGCTTAGCCGGCTTAATTAGCGATGAGCAGTTCTTC.

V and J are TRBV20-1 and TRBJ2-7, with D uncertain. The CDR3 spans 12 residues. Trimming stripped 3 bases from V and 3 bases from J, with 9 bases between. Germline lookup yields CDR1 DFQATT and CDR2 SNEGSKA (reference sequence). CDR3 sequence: CSARRLDYEQYF. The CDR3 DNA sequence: TGCAGTGCTAGGCGGCTAGACTACGAGCAGTACTTC.

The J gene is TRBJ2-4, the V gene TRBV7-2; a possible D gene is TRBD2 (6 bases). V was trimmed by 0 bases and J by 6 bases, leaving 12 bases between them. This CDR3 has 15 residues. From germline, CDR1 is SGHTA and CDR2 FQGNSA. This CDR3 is CASSLADGGLNIQYF. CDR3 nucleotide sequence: TGTGCCAGCAGCTTAGCGGACGGGGGTTTAAACATTCAGTACTTC.

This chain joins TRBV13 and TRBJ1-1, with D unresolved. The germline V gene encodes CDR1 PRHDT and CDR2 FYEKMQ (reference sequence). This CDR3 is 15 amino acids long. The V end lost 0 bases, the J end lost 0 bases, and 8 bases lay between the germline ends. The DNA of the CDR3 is TGTGCCAGCAGCTTAGGCCTATACATGAACACTGAAGCTTTCTTT. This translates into CASSLGLYMNTEAFF.

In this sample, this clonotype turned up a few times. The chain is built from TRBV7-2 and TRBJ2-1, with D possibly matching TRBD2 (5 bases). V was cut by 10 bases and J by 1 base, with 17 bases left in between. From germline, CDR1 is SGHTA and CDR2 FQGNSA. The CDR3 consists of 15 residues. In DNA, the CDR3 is TGTGCCATCCTTGGGGTTTCGGGGTCCTACAATGAGCAGTTCTTC. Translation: CAILGVSGSYNEQFF.

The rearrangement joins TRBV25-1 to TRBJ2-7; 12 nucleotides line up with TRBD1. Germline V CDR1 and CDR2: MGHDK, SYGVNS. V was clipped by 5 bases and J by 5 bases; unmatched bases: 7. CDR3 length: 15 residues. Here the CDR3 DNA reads TGTGCCAGCAGTCCCCATTGGGACAGGGGGCACGAGCAGTACTTC. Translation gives CASSPHWDRGHEQYF.